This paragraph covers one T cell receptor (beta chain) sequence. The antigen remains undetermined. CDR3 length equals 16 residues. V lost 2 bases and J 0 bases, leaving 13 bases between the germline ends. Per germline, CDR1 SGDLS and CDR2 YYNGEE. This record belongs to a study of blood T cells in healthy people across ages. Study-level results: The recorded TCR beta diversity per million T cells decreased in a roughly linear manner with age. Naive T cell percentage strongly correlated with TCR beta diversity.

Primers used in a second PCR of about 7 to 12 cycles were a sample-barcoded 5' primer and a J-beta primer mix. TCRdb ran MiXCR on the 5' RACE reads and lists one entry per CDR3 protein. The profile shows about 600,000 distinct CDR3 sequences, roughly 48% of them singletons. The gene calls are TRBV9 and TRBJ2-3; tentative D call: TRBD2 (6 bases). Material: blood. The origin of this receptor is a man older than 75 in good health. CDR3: CASSVQLSGSTDTQYF. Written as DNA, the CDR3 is TGTGCCAGCAGCGTCCAGCTAAGCGGGAGCACAGATACGCAGTATTTT.